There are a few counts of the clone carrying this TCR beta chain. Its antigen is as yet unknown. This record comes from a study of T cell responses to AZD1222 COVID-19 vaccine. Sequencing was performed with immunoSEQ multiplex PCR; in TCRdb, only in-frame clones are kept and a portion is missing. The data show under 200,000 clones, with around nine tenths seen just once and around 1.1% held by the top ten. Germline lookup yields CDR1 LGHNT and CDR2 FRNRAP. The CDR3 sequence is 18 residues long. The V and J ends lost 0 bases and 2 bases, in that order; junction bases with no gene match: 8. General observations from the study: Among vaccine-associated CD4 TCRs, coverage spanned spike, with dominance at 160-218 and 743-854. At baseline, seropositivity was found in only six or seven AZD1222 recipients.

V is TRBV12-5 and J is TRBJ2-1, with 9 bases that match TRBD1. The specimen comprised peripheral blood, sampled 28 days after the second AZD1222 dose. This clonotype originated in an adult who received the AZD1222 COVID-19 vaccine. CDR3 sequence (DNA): TGTGCTAGTGGTTTGGTACGGGTCGGGACAGGGACCTACAATGAGCAGTTCTTC. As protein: CASGLVRVGTGTYNEQFF.